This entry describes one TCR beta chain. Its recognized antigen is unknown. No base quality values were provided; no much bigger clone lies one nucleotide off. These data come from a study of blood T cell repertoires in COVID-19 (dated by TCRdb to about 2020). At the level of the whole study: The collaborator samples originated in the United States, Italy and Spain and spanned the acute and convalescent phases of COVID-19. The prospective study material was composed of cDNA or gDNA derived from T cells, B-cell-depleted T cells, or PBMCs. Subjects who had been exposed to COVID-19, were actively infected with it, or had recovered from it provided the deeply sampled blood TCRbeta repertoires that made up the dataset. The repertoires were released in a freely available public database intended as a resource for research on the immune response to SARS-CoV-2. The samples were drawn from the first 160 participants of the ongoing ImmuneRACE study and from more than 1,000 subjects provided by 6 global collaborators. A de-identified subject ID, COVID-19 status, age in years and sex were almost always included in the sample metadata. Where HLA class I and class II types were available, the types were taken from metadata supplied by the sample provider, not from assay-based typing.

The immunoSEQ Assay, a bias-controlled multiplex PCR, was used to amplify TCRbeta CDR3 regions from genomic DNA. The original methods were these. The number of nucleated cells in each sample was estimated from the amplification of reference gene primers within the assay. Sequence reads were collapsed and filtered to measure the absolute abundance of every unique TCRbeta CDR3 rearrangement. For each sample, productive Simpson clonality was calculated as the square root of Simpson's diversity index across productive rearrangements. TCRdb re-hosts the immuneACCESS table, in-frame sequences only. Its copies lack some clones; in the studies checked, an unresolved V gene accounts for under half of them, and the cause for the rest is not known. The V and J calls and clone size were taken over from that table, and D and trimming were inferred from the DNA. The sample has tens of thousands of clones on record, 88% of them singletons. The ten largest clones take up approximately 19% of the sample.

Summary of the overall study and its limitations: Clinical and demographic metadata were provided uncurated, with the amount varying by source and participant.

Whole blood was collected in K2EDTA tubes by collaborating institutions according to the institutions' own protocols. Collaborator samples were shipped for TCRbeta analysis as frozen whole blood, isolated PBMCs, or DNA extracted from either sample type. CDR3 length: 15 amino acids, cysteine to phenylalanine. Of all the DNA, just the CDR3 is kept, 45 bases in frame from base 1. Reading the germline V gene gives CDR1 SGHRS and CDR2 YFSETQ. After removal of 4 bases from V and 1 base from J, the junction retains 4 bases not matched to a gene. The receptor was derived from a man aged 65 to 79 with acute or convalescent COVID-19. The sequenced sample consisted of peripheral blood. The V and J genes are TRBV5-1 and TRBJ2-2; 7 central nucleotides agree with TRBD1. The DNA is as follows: TGCGCCAGCAGCGGGGGACAGCTGAACACCGGGGAGCTGTTTTTT. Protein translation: CASSGGQLNTGELFF.